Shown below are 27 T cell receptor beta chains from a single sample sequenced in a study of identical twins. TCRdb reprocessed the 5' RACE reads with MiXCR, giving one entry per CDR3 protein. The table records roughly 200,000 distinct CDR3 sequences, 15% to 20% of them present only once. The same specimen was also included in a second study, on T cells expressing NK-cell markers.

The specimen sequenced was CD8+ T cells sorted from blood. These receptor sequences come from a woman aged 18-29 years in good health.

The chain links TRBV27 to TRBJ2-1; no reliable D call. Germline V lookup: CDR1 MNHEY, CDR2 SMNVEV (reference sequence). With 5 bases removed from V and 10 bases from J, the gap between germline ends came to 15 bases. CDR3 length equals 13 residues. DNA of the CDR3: TGTGCCAGCAGTCGTACTATACCCGAGGAGCAGTTCTTC. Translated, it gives CASSRTIPEEQFF.

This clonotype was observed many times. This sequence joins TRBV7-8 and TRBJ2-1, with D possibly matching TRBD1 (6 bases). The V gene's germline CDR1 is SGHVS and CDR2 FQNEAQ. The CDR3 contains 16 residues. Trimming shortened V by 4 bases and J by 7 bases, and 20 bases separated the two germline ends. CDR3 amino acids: CASSSYRAGVENEQFF. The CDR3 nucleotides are TGTGCCAGCAGCTCCTACAGGGCAGGGGTGGAAAATGAGCAGTTCTTC.

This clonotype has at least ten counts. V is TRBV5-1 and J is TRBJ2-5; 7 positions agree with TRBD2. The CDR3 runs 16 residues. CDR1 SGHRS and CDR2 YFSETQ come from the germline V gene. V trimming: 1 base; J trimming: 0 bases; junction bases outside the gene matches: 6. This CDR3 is CASSLLSGRYQETQYF. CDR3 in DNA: TGCGCCAGCAGCTTGCTTAGCGGGCGGTACCAAGAGACCCAGTACTTC.

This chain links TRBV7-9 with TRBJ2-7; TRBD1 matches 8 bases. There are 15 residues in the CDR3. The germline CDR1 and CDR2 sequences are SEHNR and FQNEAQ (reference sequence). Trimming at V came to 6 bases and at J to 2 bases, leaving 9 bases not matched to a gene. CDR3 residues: CASRLTGGTTYEQYF. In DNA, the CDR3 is TGTGCCAGCAGGTTAACAGGGGGTACTACCTACGAGCAGTACTTC.

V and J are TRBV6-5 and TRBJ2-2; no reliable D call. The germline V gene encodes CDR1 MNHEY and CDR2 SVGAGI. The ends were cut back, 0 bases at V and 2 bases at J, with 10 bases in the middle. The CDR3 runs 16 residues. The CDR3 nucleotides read TGTGCCAGCAGTTACTCGAATCCGGGTAACACCGGGGAGCTGTTTTTT. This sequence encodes CASSYSNPGNTGELFF.

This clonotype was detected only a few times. CDR3 bases: TGTGCCACCGCGCTGACTGGGCTAAGGTCCTACGAGCAGTACTTC. As protein: CATALTGLRSYEQYF. The chain joins TRBV7-9 to TRBJ2-7, with unresolved D. V was clipped by 10 bases and J by 1 base, with 20 bases between them. The germline V gene has CDR1 SEHNR and CDR2 FQNEAQ (reference sequence). The length of the CDR3 is 15 residues.

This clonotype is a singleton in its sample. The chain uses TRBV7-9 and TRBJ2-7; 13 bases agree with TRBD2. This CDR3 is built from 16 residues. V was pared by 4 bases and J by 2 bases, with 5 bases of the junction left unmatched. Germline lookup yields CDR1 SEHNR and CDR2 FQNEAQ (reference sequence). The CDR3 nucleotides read TGTGCCAGCAGCTACCGGACTAGCGGGAGCACCTACGAGCAGTACTTC. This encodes CASSYRTSGSTYEQYF.

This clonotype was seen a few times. CDR3 DNA sequence: TGCAGCGCCGAGGCGGGGCACACTGAAGCTTTCTTT. It is translated as CSAEAGHTEAFF. The J gene is TRBJ1-1, the V gene TRBV29-1, with TRBD1 as a possible D gene (5 bases). Between the trimmed V and J ends, which lost 7 bases and 3 bases, there was a span of 12 bases. CDR3 length equals 12 residues. Germline lookup yields CDR1 SQVTM and CDR2 ANQGSEA.

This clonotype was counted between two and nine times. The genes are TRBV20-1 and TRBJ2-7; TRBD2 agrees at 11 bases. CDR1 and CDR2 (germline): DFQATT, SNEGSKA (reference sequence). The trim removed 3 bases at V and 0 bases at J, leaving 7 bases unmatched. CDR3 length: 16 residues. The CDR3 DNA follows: TGCAGTGCTAGGGGACTAGCGGAAATGAACTCCTACGAGCAGTACTTC. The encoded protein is CSARGLAEMNSYEQYF.

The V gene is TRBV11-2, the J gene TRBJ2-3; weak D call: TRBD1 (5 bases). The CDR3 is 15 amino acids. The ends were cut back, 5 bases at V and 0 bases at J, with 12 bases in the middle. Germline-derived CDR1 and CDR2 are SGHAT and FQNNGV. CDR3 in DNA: TGTGCCAGCAGCGGCGACAGCTATAGCACAGATACGCAGTATTTT. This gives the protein CASSGDSYSTDTQYF.

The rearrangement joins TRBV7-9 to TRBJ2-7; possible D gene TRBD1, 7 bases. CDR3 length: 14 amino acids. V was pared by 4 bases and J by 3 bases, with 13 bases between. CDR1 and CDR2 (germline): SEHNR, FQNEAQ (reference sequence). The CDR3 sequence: CASSWGDRGYEQYF. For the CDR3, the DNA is TGTGCCAGCAGCTGGGGGGACAGAGGCTACGAGCAGTACTTC.

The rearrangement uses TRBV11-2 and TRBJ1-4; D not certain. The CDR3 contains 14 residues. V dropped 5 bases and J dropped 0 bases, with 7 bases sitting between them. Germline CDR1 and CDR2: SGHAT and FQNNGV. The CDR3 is CASSLTTTNEKLFF. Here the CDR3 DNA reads TGTGCCAGCAGCCTAACAACAACTAATGAAAAACTGTTTTTT.

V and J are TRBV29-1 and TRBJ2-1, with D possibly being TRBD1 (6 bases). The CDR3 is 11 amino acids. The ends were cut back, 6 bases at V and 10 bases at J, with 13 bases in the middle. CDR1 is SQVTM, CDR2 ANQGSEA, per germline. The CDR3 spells CSVETGGEQFF. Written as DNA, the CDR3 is TGCAGCGTAGAGACAGGTGGCGAGCAGTTCTTC.

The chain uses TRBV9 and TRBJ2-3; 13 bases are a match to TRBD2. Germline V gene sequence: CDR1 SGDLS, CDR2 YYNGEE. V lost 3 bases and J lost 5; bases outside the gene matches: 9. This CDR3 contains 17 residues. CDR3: CASSASPLAGGQDTQYF. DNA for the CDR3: TGTGCCAGCAGCGCTTCCCCACTAGCGGGGGGGCAAGATACGCAGTATTTT.

The CDR3 nucleotides read TGCAGCGCCAAGGGTGGGAGCACCTACGAGCAGTACTTC. It is translated as CSAKGGSTYEQYF. This chain links TRBV29-1 with TRBJ2-7, with D possibly TRBD2 on 5 matching bases. V was clipped by 7 bases and J by 2 bases, with 15 bases between them. In germline, CDR1 is SQVTM, CDR2 ANQGSEA. The CDR3 is 13 residues long.

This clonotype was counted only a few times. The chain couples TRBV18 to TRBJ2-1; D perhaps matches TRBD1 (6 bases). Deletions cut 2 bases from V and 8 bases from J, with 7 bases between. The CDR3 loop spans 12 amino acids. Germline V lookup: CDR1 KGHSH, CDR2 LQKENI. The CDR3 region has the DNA TGTGCCAGCTCACCATACAGGGATGAGCAGTTCTTC. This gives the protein CASSPYRDEQFF.

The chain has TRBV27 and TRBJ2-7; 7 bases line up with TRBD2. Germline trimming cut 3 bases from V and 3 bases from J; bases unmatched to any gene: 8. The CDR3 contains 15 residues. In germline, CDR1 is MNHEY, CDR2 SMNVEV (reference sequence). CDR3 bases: TGTGCCAGCAGTTTCAAGGGCGCTAGCGGCTACGAGCAGTACTTC. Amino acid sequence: CASSFKGASGYEQYF.

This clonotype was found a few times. CDR3 in DNA: TGTGCCACCAGCAGAGAGGTGGTAGCGGGCTACAATGAGCAGTTCTTC. This encodes CATSREVVAGYNEQFF. The chain has TRBV15 and TRBJ2-1, with 7 bases that match TRBD2. CDR1 is LNHNV and CDR2 is YYDKDF in the germline V gene (reference sequence). V lost 0 bases and J lost 3; bases outside the gene matches: 5. The CDR3 contains 16 residues.

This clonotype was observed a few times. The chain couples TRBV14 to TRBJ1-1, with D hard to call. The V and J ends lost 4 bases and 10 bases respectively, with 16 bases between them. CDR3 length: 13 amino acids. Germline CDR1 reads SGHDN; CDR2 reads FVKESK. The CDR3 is CASSLLSGDRAFF. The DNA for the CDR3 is TGTGCCAGCAGCCTTCTATCTGGGGATCGAGCTTTCTTT.

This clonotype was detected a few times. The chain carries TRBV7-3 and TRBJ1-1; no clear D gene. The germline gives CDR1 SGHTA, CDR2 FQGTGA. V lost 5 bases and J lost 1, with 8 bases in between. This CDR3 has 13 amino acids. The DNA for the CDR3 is TGTGCCAGCAGCGAACTGGGGAACACTGAAGCTTTCTTT. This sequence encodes CASSELGNTEAFF.

The CDR3 DNA reads TGTGCCAGCAGTTACTCGACGGGCTATGGCTACACCTTC. This translates into CASSYSTGYGYTF. The chain couples TRBV6-5 to TRBJ1-2, with D unresolved. This CDR3 region has 13 residues. Germline CDR1 and CDR2: MNHEY and SVGAGI. V was shortened by 0 bases and J by 4 bases, with 6 bases between the two germline ends.

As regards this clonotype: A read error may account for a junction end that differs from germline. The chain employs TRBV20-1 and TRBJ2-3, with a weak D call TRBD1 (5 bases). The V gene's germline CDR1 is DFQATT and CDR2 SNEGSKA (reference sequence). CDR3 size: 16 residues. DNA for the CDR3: TGCTGTGCTAGAGACCAAGCTGGACACGCCACAGATACGCAGTATTTT. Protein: CCARDQAGHATDTQYF.

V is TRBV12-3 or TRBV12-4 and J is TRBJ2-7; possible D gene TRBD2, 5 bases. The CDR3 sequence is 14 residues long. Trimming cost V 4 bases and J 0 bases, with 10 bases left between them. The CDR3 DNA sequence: TGTGCCAGCAGTTCAGCGGACGGCTCCTACGAGCAGTACTTC. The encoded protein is CASSSADGSYEQYF.

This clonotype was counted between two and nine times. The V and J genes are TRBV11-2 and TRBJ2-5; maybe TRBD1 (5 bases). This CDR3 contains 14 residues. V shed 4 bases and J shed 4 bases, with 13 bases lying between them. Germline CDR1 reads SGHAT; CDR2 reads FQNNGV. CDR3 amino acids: CASSSPGWTETQYF. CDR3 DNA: TGTGCCAGCAGCTCCCCAGGGTGGACAGAGACCCAGTACTTC.

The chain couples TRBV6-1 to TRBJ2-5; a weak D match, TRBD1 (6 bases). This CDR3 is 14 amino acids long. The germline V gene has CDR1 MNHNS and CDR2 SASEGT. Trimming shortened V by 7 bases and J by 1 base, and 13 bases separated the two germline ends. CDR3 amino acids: CASKDSRIQETQYF. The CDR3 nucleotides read TGTGCCAGCAAGGACAGCCGAATCCAAGAGACCCAGTACTTC.

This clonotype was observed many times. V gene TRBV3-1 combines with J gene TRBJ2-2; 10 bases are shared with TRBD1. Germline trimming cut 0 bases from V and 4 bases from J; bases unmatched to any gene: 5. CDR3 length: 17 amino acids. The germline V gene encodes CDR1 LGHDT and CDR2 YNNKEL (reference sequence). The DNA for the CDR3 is TGTGCCAGCAGCCAAGATCCGGGACAGGGGTCCACCGGGGAGCTGTTTTTT. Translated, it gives CASSQDPGQGSTGELFF.

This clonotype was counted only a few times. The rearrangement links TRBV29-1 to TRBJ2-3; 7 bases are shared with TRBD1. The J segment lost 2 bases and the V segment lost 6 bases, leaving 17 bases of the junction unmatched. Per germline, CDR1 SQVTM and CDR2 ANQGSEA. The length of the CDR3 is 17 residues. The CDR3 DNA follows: TGCAGCGTCCAAGGGACAGTTATATCGGCATCCACAGATACGCAGTATTTT. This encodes CSVQGTVISASTDTQYF.